This T cell receptor (beta chain) was profiled in a study of T cell repertoires and HLA-DP antigens. As for this clone: What it binds is unknown.

This CDR3 has 16 amino acids. Germline CDR1 reads SGHRS; CDR2 reads YFSETQ. V was clipped by 5 bases and J by 1 base; unmatched bases: 9. Here immunoSEQ multiplex PCR was the method, and the copy in TCRdb shows in-frame clones only, minus some. The sample yields about 110,000 clones, 80% to 95% seen once. Findings of the study overall: No separate analysis of naive versus memory CD4+ cells was done.

Untouched CD4+ T cells were bead-isolated from PBMC at roughly 98% purity. The origin of this receptor is a woman between 18 and 29 years old in good health and CMV-seronegative. The sequenced sample was CD4+ T cells from PBMCs. The chain has TRBV5-1 and TRBJ2-3, with 8 nucleotides matching TRBD1. CDR3 sequence (DNA): TGCGCCAGCAGGGACAGGGTTAACTTTGGCACAGATACGCAGTATTTT. Translation: CASRDRVNFGTDTQYF. Full variable domain (rest looked up from reference TRBV5-1 and TRBJ2-3): KAGVTQTPRYLIKTRGQQVTLSCSPISGHRSVSWYQQTPGQGLQFLFEYFSETQRNKGNFPGRFSGRQFSNSRSEMNVSTLELGDSALYLCASRDRVNFGTDTQYFGPGTRLTVL.